This record concerns one TCR beta chain sequence. Its target is unknown. Trimming at V came to 0 bases and at J to 7 bases, leaving 5 bases not matched to a gene. The CDR3 sequence is 14 residues long. In germline, CDR1 is SGHVS, CDR2 FNYEAQ. Produced via immunoSEQ multiplex PCR; TCRdb's table is partial and in-frame only. The sample yields about 130,000 clones, around 90% seen once. These data belong to a study of graft-versus-host responses after intestinal transplantation. Study details: Recipients got multivisceral, liver-intestinal, or isolated intestinal transplants. After anti-thymocyte globulin induction, recipients took tacrolimus and steroids for around 3 years.

Points from the study as a whole: Early after transplant, HvG declines were associated with peak levels of circulating GvH clones. GvH clones occurred in recipient marrow; some first appeared in ileum or blood.

This TCR derives from a human donor who received an intestinal transplant. The V gene is TRBV7-6, the J gene TRBJ2-7; 8 bases agree with TRBD2. Sample: unstimulated CD4+ T cells sorted from spleen or lymph node cells, taken before intestinal transplant. This CDR3 is CASSLAAGGQEQYF. The CDR3 DNA reads TGTGCCAGCAGCTTAGCTGCGGGAGGACAAGAGCAGTACTTC.